This T cell receptor (beta chain) appears in the sequencing data of a study of breast tumors, draining lymph nodes, adjacent tissues (dated by TCRdb to the mid-2010s). Regarding the study in general: In breast cancer patients, the study compared the TCR beta repertoires of tumor, adjacent nontumor tissue and axillary lymph nodes. The study was designed to assess the relationships and possible T-cell exchange between tumor, surrounding tissue and draining lymph node repertoires in human breast cancer. Study-wide findings and limitations: The conclusion that tumor T cells originate in lymph nodes was framed as consistent with a hypothesis rather than directly demonstrated. The data were considered consistent with most tumor T cells being derived from the lymph node and subsequently expanding within tumor tissue. Tumor T-cell repertoires showed less diversity than lymph node repertoires and more diversity than nontumor tissue repertoires, and tumor T-cell repertoires showed preferential V and J gene usage. The similarity between tumor and nontumor tissue repertoires was significantly greater in luminal-like breast cancer than in basal-like breast cancer.

Lymph node samples came from the axillary draining lymph nodes of breast cancer patients. The germline V gene (reference sequence) sets CDR1 to DFQATT and CDR2 to SNEGSKA. Measured from the cysteine to the phenylalanine, the CDR3 is 13 residues long. The kept DNA is CDR3 alone, 39 bases in frame from the first base. Trimming costs V 5 bases and J 11 bases, and their ends lie 22 bases apart. This clonotype was detected many times. What this receptor recognizes is not known. No qualities accompany the bases; no much larger clone lies one base away. The sequencer listed for this sample is Illumina HiSeq 2000. Multiplex PCR amplification was used to generate the TCR beta chain libraries. The amplified TCR beta chain products were analyzed by high-throughput sequencing. The public reads were reanalyzed by TCRdb: fastp trimming at Q25, MiXCR alignment, in-frame beta chains only. Entries that share a CDR3 protein sequence are merged under the most common genes and DNA. This sample has about 200,000 distinct CDR3 sequences in its table, and under 40% of those were observed once. The biggest ten clones account for approximately 3.6% of the sample.

The source of this sequence is a female donor with breast cancer. Some clones in this sample may be carry-over from other donors' samples. The chain is made from TRBV20-1 and TRBJ2-7; a confident D gene designation cannot be given. Sequencing input: axillary lymph node tissue. The CDR3 in this case is CSAANRPTLEEYF. The DNA sequence is as follows: TGCAGTGCTGCCAACCGCCCTACCTTAGAGGAGTACTTC.